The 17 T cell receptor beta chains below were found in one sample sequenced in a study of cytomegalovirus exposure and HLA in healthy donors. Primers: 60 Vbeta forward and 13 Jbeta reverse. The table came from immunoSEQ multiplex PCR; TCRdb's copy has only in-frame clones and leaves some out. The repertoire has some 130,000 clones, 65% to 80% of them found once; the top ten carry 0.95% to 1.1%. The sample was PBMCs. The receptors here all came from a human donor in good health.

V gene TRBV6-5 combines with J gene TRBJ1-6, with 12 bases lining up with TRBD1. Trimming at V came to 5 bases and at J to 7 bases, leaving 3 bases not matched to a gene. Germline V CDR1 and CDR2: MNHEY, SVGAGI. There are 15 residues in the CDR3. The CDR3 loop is CASSPGTGGNSPLHF. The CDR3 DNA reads TGTGCCAGCAGTCCGGGGACAGGGGGCAATTCACCCCTCCACTTT.

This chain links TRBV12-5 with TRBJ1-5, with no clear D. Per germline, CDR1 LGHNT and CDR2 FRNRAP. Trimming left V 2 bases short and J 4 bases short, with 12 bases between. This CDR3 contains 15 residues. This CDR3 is CASGLNEGGNQPQHF. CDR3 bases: TGTGCTAGTGGTTTGAATGAGGGAGGGAATCAGCCCCAGCATTTT.

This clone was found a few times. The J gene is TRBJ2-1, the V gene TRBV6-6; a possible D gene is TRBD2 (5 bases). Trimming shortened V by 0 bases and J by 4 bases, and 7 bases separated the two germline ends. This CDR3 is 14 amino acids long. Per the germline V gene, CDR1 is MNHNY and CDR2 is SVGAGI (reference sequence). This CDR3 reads CASSYSRVYNEQFF. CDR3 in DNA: TGTGCCAGCAGTTACTCGAGGGTGTACAATGAGCAGTTCTTC.

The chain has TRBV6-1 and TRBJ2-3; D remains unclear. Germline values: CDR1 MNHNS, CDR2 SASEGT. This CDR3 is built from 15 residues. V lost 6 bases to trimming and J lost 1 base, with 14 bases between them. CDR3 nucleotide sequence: TGTGCCAGCAGCCCGATGCGACTGCGCACAGATACGCAGTATTTT. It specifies CASSPMRLRTDTQYF.

The CDR3 bases are TGTGCCAGCAGCAAGGACTCGCACTACGAGCAGTACTTC. This gives the protein CASSKDSHYEQYF. J is TRBJ2-7 and V is TRBV5-4, with a tentative D call TRBD2 (5 bases). CDR1 is SGHNT, CDR2 YYREEE, per germline (reference sequence). The V end was cut by 4 bases, the J end by 3 bases, with 11 bases between. The CDR3 runs 13 residues.

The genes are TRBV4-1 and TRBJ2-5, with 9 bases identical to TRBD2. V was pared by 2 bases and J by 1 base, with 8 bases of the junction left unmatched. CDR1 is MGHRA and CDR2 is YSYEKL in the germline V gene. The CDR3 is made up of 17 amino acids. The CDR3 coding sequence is TGCGCCAGCAGCCAAACCTGGCTAGCGGGGATCCAAGAGACCCAGTACTTC. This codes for CASSQTWLAGIQETQYF.

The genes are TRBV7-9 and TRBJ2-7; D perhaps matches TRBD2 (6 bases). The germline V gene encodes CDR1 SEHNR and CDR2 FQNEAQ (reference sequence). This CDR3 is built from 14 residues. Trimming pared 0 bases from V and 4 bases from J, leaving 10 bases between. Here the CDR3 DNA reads TGTGCCAGCAGCTTAGCGGGGACTCGATACGAGCAGTACTTC. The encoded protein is CASSLAGTRYEQYF.

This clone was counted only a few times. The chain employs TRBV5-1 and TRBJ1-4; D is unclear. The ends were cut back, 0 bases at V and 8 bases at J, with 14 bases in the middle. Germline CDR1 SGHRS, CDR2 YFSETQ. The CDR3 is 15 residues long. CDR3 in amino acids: CASSLGAGQREKLFF. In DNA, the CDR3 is TGCGCCAGCAGCTTGGGTGCAGGCCAAAGAGAAAAACTGTTTTTT.

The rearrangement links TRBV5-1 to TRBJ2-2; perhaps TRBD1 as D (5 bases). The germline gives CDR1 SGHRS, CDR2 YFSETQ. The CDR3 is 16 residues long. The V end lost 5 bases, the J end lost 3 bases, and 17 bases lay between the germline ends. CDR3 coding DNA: TGCGCCAGCAGAGAAGGGTCCCTAGGGGACACCGGGGAGCTGTTTTTT. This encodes CASREGSLGDTGELFF.

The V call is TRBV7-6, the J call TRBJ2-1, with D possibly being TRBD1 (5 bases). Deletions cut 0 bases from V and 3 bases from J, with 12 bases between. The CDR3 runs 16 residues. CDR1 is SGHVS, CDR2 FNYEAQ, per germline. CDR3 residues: CASSLAGASNYNEQFF. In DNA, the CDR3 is TGTGCCAGCAGCTTAGCAGGGGCCAGCAACTACAATGAGCAGTTCTTC.

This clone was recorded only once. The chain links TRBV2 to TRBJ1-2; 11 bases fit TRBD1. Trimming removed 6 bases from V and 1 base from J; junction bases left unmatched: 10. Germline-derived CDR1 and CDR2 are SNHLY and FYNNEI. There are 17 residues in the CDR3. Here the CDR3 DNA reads TGTGCCAGCAGATCTCTGGACAGGGGGCGCGATAACTATGGCTACACCTTC. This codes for CASRSLDRGRDNYGYTF.

The CDR3 DNA reads as TGTGCCAGCAGCTTGGTCGTGAACTATGAGCAGTTCTTC. Protein product: CASSLVVNYEQFF. V and J are TRBV5-6 and TRBJ2-1, with D unresolved. The germline V gene encodes CDR1 SGHDT and CDR2 YYEEEE. V lost 0 bases, J lost 8 bases, and 9 bases lay in between. The CDR3 consists of 13 residues.

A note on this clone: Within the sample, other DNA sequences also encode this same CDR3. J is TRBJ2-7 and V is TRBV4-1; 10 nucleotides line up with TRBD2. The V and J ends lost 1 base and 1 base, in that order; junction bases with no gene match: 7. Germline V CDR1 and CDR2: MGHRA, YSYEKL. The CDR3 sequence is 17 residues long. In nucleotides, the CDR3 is TGCGCCAGCAGCCAAGTAACTCAACTAGCGGGGTCCTACGAGCAGTACTTC. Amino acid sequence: CASSQVTQLAGSYEQYF.

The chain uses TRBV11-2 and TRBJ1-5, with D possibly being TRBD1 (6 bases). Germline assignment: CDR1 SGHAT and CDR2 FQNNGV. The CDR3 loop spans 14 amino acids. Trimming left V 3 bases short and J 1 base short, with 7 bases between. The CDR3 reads CASSFRGSNQPQHF. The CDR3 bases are TGTGCCAGCAGCTTCAGGGGCAGCAATCAGCCCCAGCATTTT.

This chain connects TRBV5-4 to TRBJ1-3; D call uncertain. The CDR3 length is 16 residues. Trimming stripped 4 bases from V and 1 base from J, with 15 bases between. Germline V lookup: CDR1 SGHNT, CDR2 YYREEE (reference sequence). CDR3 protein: CASSDRRWASGNTIYF. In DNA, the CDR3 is TGTGCCAGCAGCGATAGGAGGTGGGCTTCTGGAAACACCATATATTTT.

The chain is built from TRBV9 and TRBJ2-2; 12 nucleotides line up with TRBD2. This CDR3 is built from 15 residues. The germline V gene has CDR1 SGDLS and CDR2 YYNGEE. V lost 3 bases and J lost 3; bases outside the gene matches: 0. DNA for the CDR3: TGTGCCAGCAGCGGACTAGCGGGGGACACCGGGGAGCTGTTTTTT. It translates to CASSGLAGDTGELFF.

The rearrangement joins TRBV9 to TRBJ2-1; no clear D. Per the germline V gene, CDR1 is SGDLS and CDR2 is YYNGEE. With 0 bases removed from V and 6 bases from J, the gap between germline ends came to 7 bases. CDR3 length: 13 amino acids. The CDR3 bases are TGTGCCAGCAGCGTAGGGGCCGTCAATGAGCAGTTCTTC. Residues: CASSVGAVNEQFF.